There are a few counts of the clone carrying this T cell receptor (beta chain). Its antigen is currently unknown. This CDR3 is 14 amino acids long. J was trimmed by 0 bases and V by 6 bases; bases with no gene match: 4. The germline V gene has CDR1 SQVTM and CDR2 ANQGSEA. These data originate in a study of T cell repertoires in cytomegalovirus infection. The overall study: From public TCR beta signatures came an indication of both CMV infection and matching HLA type.

TCRdb re-called the reads through MiXCR, storing one row per CDR3 protein. Seen here are about 340,000 distinct CDR3 sequences, roughly 29% observed once, and the top ten hold roughly 20%. Study-level points and caveats: There were carriers of CMV plus the relevant HLA, and cumulative public TCR beta family frequency identified them.

This chain joins TRBV29-1 and TRBJ2-1; 8 positions agree with TRBD2. Sequences were derived from cultured PBMCs, sampled from culture after CMV antigen stimulation. This clonotype originated in a human donor in good health (CMV status not recorded). Some clones in this sample may be carry-over from other donors' samples. CDR3 in amino acids: CSVVSGSSYNEQFF. The CDR3 DNA reads as TGCAGCGTCGTGAGCGGGAGCTCCTACAATGAGCAGTTCTTC.